These T cell receptor beta chains were read from a single sample in a study of cytomegalovirus exposure and HLA in healthy donors. Method: immunoSEQ multiplex PCR; TCRdb's copy keeps in-frame clones and lacks some. The data hold over 100,000 clones, with under 10% observed a single time. Sequencing was done on a sample of PBMCs. These receptors came from a woman in her thirties or forties in good health and CMV-seropositive. The conserved cysteine and the conserved F or W are not part of the CDR3 here. The order of the fields is V gene, J gene, CDR3 protein.

TRBV29-1	TRBJ1-4	SALGGDRDEKLF
TRBV5-1	TRBJ2-1	ASSFTSPRGEQF
TRBV7-9	TRBJ1-5	ASSLDRVQPQH
TRBV7-2	TRBJ1-4	ASSYRLSNEKLF
TRBV11-3	TRBJ2-1	ASSLRSSGVGNEQF
TRBV4-1	TRBJ2-1	ASSLAGGYNEQF
TRBV5-4	TRBJ2-6	ASRQGATPSGANVLT
TRBV5-4	TRBJ1-1	ASSFSMNTEAF
TRBV5-4	TRBJ1-1	ASSLGGVNTEAF
TRBV2	TRBJ2-7	ASNTGSLFPYEQY
TRBV7-2	TRBJ1-2	TQGISNYGYT
TRBV5-4	TRBJ1-1	ASSLVQGNTEAF
TRBV27	TRBJ1-1	ASSLSSGWTEAF
TRBV7-9	TRBJ1-3	AGLEEGNTIY
TRBV11-3	TRBJ1-1	ASSLDRGEAF
TRBV11-2	TRBJ2-4	ASSPRTGGVAKNIQY
TRBV7-8	TRBJ2-5	ASKAALEAQY
TRBV10-3	TRBJ2-5	ATGTAEETQY
TRBV18	TRBJ2-5	ASSPLPSGVQETQY
TRBV11-1	TRBJ1-6	ASSSKDLGGRGSPLH
TRBV4-2	TRBJ1-5	ASSHPGQEDQPQH
TRBV11-2	TRBJ2-3	ASSLGGQISMTDTQY
TRBV4-1	TRBJ1-5	ASSPMGGNQPQH
TRBV4-3	TRBJ2-1	ASSPGGGPNEQF
TRBV11-3	TRBJ1-3	ASSPRGSGNTIY
TRBV18	TRBJ2-3	ASSPGGSDTQY
TRBV7-2	TRBJ1-2	ASSLVEGNGYT
TRBV6-1	TRBJ1-2	ARSFGQVNGYT
TRBV5-4	TRBJ2-1	ASSAGGSAILNEQF
TRBV4-3	TRBJ1-2	ASSQDRGRGVYT
TRBV19	TRBJ2-1	ASSPNTRTSGTTMKEQF
TRBV4-1	TRBJ2-3	ASSQVHREVNTQY
TRBV7-2	TRBJ2-5	ASSLGLAGGQETQY
TRBV5-8	TRBJ1-4	ASSLAPGRLEKLF
TRBV5-1	TRBJ2-2	ASSMRSSGGPNTGELF
TRBV7-2	TRBJ2-1	ASSSGTGWGNEQF